The rows below give T cell receptor beta chains drawn from one sample of a study of blood T cell repertoires in COVID-19. Assay: immunoSEQ multiplex PCR; the TCRdb copy retains only in-frame clones and omits some. The sample has about 300,000 clones; around 90% are singletons. Sequencing input: peripheral blood. The receptors originated from a man between 18 and 35 years old with active or convalescent COVID-19. The conserved cysteine and the conserved F or W are not part of the CDR3 here.

j_call v_call cdr3_aa
TRBJ1-1 TRBV6-5 ASKQLNTEAF
TRBJ1-5 TRBV4-3 ASSQTGAGNQPQH
TRBJ2-1 TRBV4-1 ASSPLAGTNEQF
TRBJ1-2 TRBV15 ATRFAGGNYGYT
TRBJ2-7 TRBV2 ASSLQGSSGYEQY
TRBJ2-2 TRBV7-9 ASSLRFGELF
TRBJ2-1 TRBV5-4 ASSFAGASYNEQF
TRBJ1-2 TRBV18 ASELFGTLSGYT
TRBJ2-3 TRBV6-5 ASSYRTGLLNTQY
TRBJ1-2 TRBV19 ASSIGGGTRNYGYT